This record concerns one T cell receptor beta chain sequence. The antigen is unknown. These data come from a study of shared clonotypes between healthy human individuals. Study observations and caveats: Naive subsets generally exceeded memory subsets in estimated richness. Only a few donors were included, so the genetic and exposure-history diversity represented was limited.

TCRdb's copy holds only in-frame clones and misses some; the assay was immunoSEQ multiplex PCR. Of a few million clones listed, over 85% are singletons. J lost 8 bases, V lost 6 bases, and 6 bases had no gene match. The CDR3 runs 12 residues. CDR1 SQVTM and CDR2 ANQGSEA come from the germline V gene. The rearrangement joins TRBV29-1 to TRBJ1-2; 10 positions agree with TRBD1. Sequencing used naive CD4+ T cells from PBMCs. Subset noted: CD45RA+ positively selected. The TCR originated in a man between 18 and 35 years old in good health. Some clones in this sample may be carry-over from other donors' samples. The CDR3 DNA is TGCAGCGTAAAGACAGGGGGCTGGGGCTACACCTTC. Protein product: CSVKTGGWGYTF.